This is a list of T cell receptor beta chains from one sample in a study of shared clonotypes between healthy human individuals. This table comes from immunoSEQ multiplex PCR, and its TCRdb copy is limited to in-frame clones, with some not included. The repertoire consists of about 700,000 clones, with around two thirds occurring once and the leading ten covering less than 2%. Sequencing was performed on memory CD4+ T cells sorted from blood. These receptors all stem from a young woman in good health. Each CDR3 is given with its conserved first and last residue. The D gene is left open where the match is weak. Size values are once, few and many counts, or a class for expanded clones, and some rows have none.

CDR3 protein	CDR3 DNA	D gene	J gene	clone size	V gene
CASSKEATRAQDTQYF	TGTGCCAGCAGCAAAGAGGCGACTCGAGCACAAGATACGCAGTATTTT	NA	TRBJ2-3	NA	TRBV4-2
CASGFGETQYF	TGTGCCAGCGGGTTCGGGGAGACCCAGTACTTC	NA	TRBJ2-5	NA	TRBV6-6
CASSSGGYGYTF	TGTGCCAGCAGTTCAGGAGGTTATGGCTACACCTTC	NA	TRBJ1-2	NA	TRBV6-1
CASSLRRAAPSTGELFF	TGTGCCAGCAGCTTGCGACGGGCCGCGCCCAGCACCGGGGAGCTGTTTTTT	NA	TRBJ2-2	NA	TRBV5-6
CASSFGGAGETQYF	TGTGCCAGCAGTTTTGGGGGAGCCGGGGAGACCCAGTACTTC	NA	TRBJ2-5	NA	TRBV27
CATTGDWAGELFF	TGTGCCACTACCGGTGATTGGGCCGGGGAGCTGTTTTTT	NA	TRBJ2-2	NA	TRBV2
CASSFLNGAEAFF	TGTGCCAGCAGCTTCCTGAACGGGGCTGAAGCTTTCTTT	NA	TRBJ1-1	NA	TRBV7-2
CASSESRGVSGELFF	TGCGCCAGCAGTGAATCCAGGGGAGTTAGCGGGGAGCTGTTTTTT	NA	TRBJ2-2	NA	TRBV10-1
CASSERTGDQPQHF	TGTGCCAGCAGTGAAAGAACGGGTGATCAGCCCCAGCATTTT	NA	TRBJ1-5	NA	TRBV25-1
CASSLGRSGANVLTF	TGTGCCAGCAGCTTAGGACGCTCTGGGGCCAACGTCCTGACTTTC	NA	TRBJ2-6	NA	TRBV7-9
CASLDGFYGYTF	TGTGCCAGCCTGGACGGATTCTATGGCTACACCTTC	NA	TRBJ1-2	NA	TRBV28
CASTSSLFGINEQFF	TGTGCCAGCACAAGTAGTCTTTTCGGTATCAATGAGCAGTTCTTC	NA	TRBJ2-1	many	TRBV6-1
CASRGLGSGDTEAFF	TGTGCCAGCAGAGGTTTGGGCAGCGGGGACACTGAAGCTTTCTTT	NA	TRBJ1-1	NA	TRBV27
CASSFDGRTDTQYF	TGTGCCAGTAGTTTTGACGGTAGGACAGATACGCAGTATTTT	NA	TRBJ2-3	NA	TRBV19
CASSKENTEAFF	TGTGCCAGCAGTAAGGAGAACACTGAAGCTTTCTTT	NA	TRBJ1-1	NA	TRBV5-6
CASSGVTQYF	TGTGCCAGCAGTGGCGTGACCCAGTACTTC	NA	TRBJ2-5	NA	TRBV2
CAAGLDSYNEQFF	TGTGCCGCCGGGCTCGACTCCTACAATGAGCAGTTCTTC	NA	TRBJ2-1	NA	TRBV2
CASSFRLAGNYEQYF	TGTGCCAGCAGTTTCCGACTAGCGGGAAACTACGAGCAGTACTTC	TRBD2	TRBJ2-7	NA	TRBV6-6
CASTPPGLSNTEAFF	TGCGCCAGCACCCCACCGGGACTCTCGAACACTGAAGCTTTCTTT	NA	TRBJ1-1	NA	TRBV5-1
CASNKGIEQYF	TGTGCCAGCAATAAAGGGATCGAGCAGTACTTC	NA	TRBJ2-7	once	TRBV28
CASSLGWNTEAFF	TGCGCCAGCAGCTTGGGGTGGAACACTGAAGCTTTCTTT	NA	TRBJ1-1	NA	TRBV5-1
CASSLLGTTGELFF	TGTGCCAGCAGTTTATTAGGGACTACCGGGGAGCTGTTTTTT	NA	TRBJ2-2	NA	TRBV27
CAIKGRDSYEQYF	TGTGCCATTAAGGGGAGAGACTCCTACGAGCAGTACTTC	NA	TRBJ2-7	once	TRBV10-3
CSVVTGGNQPQHF	TGCAGCGTTGTGACAGGGGGCAATCAGCCCCAGCATTTT	TRBD1	TRBJ1-5	NA	TRBV29-1
CAWQSNSGGREKLFF	TGTGCCTGGCAGTCAAACTCAGGGGGGCGCGAAAAACTGTTTTTT	TRBD1	TRBJ1-4	many	TRBV30
CASSDTRTGKFPTEQFF	TGCGCCAGCAGCGATACCAGGACAGGGAAATTCCCTACTGAGCAGTTCTTC	TRBD1	TRBJ2-1	NA	TRBV5-1
CASRMDRGSNQPQHF	TGTGCCAGCAGGATGGACAGGGGAAGCAATCAGCCCCAGCATTTT	TRBD1	TRBJ1-5	NA	TRBV6-1
CASSWDWSAYEQYF	TGCGCCAGCAGCTGGGACTGGAGCGCCTACGAGCAGTACTTC	NA	TRBJ2-7	once	TRBV4-1
CASRRAIRGAGELFF	TGTGCCAGCAGAAGAGCCATTCGGGGGGCCGGGGAGCTGTTTTTT	TRBD2	TRBJ2-2	NA	TRBV6-5
CASSLAVAGPREQYF	TGTGCCAGCAGTTTAGCGGTTGCGGGACCTCGGGAGCAGTACTTC	NA	TRBJ2-7	NA	TRBV28
CSVGGLSYNEQFF	TGCAGCGTTGGGGGTTTATCCTACAATGAGCAGTTCTTC	NA	TRBJ2-1	NA	TRBV29-1
CASSVLWGNEQFF	TGTGCCAGCAGTGTGTTGTGGGGGAATGAGCAGTTCTTC	NA	TRBJ2-1	NA	TRBV2
CASSLGLGIYEQYF	TGTGCCAGCAGCTTAGGTCTGGGGATCTACGAGCAGTACTTC	NA	TRBJ2-7	NA	TRBV7-8
CASSEATGDWEQYF	TGTGCCAGCAGTGAAGCGACAGGTGATTGGGAGCAGTACTTC	NA	TRBJ2-7	NA	TRBV2
CASSLHGAGGINTGELFF	TGCGCCAGCAGCCTCCATGGGGCGGGAGGGATAAACACCGGGGAGCTGTTTTTT	TRBD2	TRBJ2-2	NA	TRBV4-1
CASRGIGGYTF	TGTGCCAGCAGAGGGATAGGTGGCTACACCTTC	NA	TRBJ1-2	NA	TRBV2
CASRSTGWNTEAFF	TGTGCCAGCAGATCTACAGGGTGGAACACTGAAGCTTTCTTT	NA	TRBJ1-1	NA	TRBV27
CASRRWEASAITQYF	TGTGCCAGCAGACGCTGGGAGGCGAGTGCGATTACGCAGTATTTT	NA	TRBJ2-3	once	TRBV13
CASSGQGNYQPQHF	TGTGCCAGCAGTGGACAGGGCAATTATCAGCCCCAGCATTTT	TRBD1	TRBJ1-5	NA	TRBV19
CASSKGANSRSYEQYF	TGTGCCAGCAGCAAAGGGGCTAACTCCAGGTCCTACGAGCAGTACTTC	NA	TRBJ2-7	NA	TRBV21-1